This T cell receptor (beta chain) was captured by sequencing in a study of blood T cell repertoires in COVID-19. Study-level background: COVID-19 samples collected from the United States, Italy and Spain covered acute and convalescent phases. From T cells, B-cell-depleted T cells, or PBMCs came the material, which was cDNA or gDNA.

CDR1 and CDR2 from the germline V gene are SGHVS and FNYEAQ. V shed 4 bases and J 3 bases; nucleotides not matched to a gene: 5. CDR3 length: 15 amino acids. Original processing methods: Researchers report that nucleated cell counts were estimated from reference gene primer amplification. Libraries were prepared by immunoSEQ multiplex PCR; TCRdb keeps only in-frame clonotypes and omits some of them. Clonal size and the V and J genes are those of that table, whereas D and trimming came from the DNA. The sample carries approximately 61,000 clones, about 82% recorded once. The TCR comes from a man in his 70s with acute or convalescent COVID-19. This chain uses TRBV7-6 with TRBJ2-3; TRBD1 matches at 9 bases. Sequenced sample: peripheral blood. The CDR3 is CASSSPQGATDTQYF. CDR3 in DNA: TGTGCCAGCAGCTCCCCACAGGGGGCGACAGATACGCAGTATTTT. The variable domain in full, completed from reference TRBV7-6 and TRBJ2-3, reads GAGVSQSPRYKVTKRGQDVALRCDPISGHVSLYWYRQALGQGPEFLTYFNYEAQQDKSGLPNDRFSAERPEGSISTLTIQRTEQRDSAMYRCASSSPQGATDTQYFGPGTRLTVL.